Following are 30 T cell receptor beta chains from one sample sequenced in a study of graft-versus-host responses after intestinal transplantation. Their cognate antigens are unknown. Assay: immunoSEQ multiplex PCR; the TCRdb copy retains only in-frame clones and omits some. The repertoire consists of some 130,000 clones, with approximately 95% occurring once and the leading ten covering roughly 3%. The sequenced sample was unstimulated CD8+ T cells sorted from spleen or lymph node cells, obtained before intestinal transplant. The origin of the receptors is a human donor who received an intestinal transplant.

The chain combines TRBV9 with TRBJ1-2; D might be TRBD1 (6 bases). This CDR3 has 14 residues. V was pared by 2 bases and J by 3 bases, with 11 bases between. Germline values: CDR1 SGDLS, CDR2 YYNGEE. In nucleotides, the CDR3 is TGTGCCAGCAGCGTGGACAGTCACGACTATGGCTACACCTTC. Translation gives CASSVDSHDYGYTF.

The genes are TRBV6-1 and TRBJ2-7; 8 positions match TRBD2. Looked up from germline, CDR1 is MNHNS and CDR2 is SASEGT. With V trimmed by 2 bases and J by 0 bases, 3 bases remained unmatched. CDR3 length: 15 residues. The CDR3 is CASSELLAGSYEQYF. The CDR3 region has the DNA TGTGCCAGCAGTGAACTTCTAGCGGGCTCCTACGAGCAGTACTTC.

This chain connects TRBV5-1 to TRBJ2-3; D may match TRBD1 or TRBD2 (5 bases each). Germline lookup yields CDR1 SGHRS and CDR2 YFSETQ. The CDR3 contains 14 residues. V lost 0 bases, J lost 5 bases, and 10 bases lay in between. This chain's CDR3 is CASSLADGGDTQYF. The CDR3 region has the DNA TGCGCCAGCAGCTTGGCCGATGGGGGAGATACGCAGTATTTT.

The V and J genes are TRBV27 and TRBJ1-2, with D perhaps TRBD1 (5 bases). CDR1 is MNHEY and CDR2 is SMNVEV in the germline V gene (reference sequence). This CDR3 has 15 amino acids. V dropped 6 bases and J dropped 4 bases, with 18 bases sitting between them. CDR3 loop: CASSRLGAAPYGYTF. CDR3 nucleotides: TGTGCCAGCAGCCGACTTGGGGCGGCCCCCTATGGCTACACCTTC.

The J gene is TRBJ2-7, the V gene TRBV7-9; D is ambiguous. The CDR3 has 12 residues. Per germline, CDR1 SEHNR and CDR2 FQNEAQ (reference sequence). Trimming pared 3 bases from V and 2 bases from J, leaving 5 bases between. The CDR3 is CASSLQAYEQYF. The CDR3 DNA sequence: TGTGCCAGCAGCTTGCAGGCCTACGAGCAGTACTTC.

Notes on this clone: The same CDR3 can be traced to other DNA sequences in this sample. The chain couples TRBV6-4 to TRBJ2-2; D may correspond to TRBD1 or TRBD2 (5 bases each). The germline V gene encodes CDR1 MRHNA and CDR2 SNTAGT. This CDR3 is built from 13 residues. Trimming left V 3 bases short and J 3 bases short, with 5 bases between. CDR3 loop: CASSEGDTGELFF. DNA for the CDR3: TGTGCCAGCAGTGAGGGGGACACCGGGGAGCTGTTTTTT.

The DNA for the CDR3 is TGTGCCAGCAGCTTGGCTACAGGGGGCAATGAAAAACTGTTTTTT. Protein: CASSLATGGNEKLFF. This chain uses TRBV5-6 with TRBJ1-4; 9 bases fit TRBD1. This CDR3 spans 15 amino acids. Germline assignment: CDR1 SGHDT and CDR2 YYEEEE. Unmatched junction bases numbered 2, after V lost 0 bases and J lost 5 bases.

J is TRBJ2-3 and V is TRBV27; the D gene is possibly TRBD2 (6 bases). The germline gives CDR1 MNHEY, CDR2 SMNVEV (reference sequence). V was shortened by 9 bases and J by 1 base, with 14 bases between the two germline ends. CDR3 size: 14 residues. Here the CDR3 DNA reads TGTGCCAGTGCAGCGGGCCCGGGCACAGATACGCAGTATTTT. This gives the protein CASAAGPGTDTQYF.

A single count supports this clone. The chain combines TRBV18 with TRBJ2-3, with D perhaps matching TRBD1 or TRBD2 (5 bases each). V was pared by 3 bases and J by 6 bases, with 22 bases between. CDR1 is KGHSH, CDR2 LQKENI, per germline. The CDR3 extends over 17 amino acids. Here the CDR3 reads CASSPRERQRSQDTQYF. For the CDR3, the DNA is TGTGCCAGCTCACCTCGGGAACGACAGAGGTCACAGGATACGCAGTATTTT.

The chain combines TRBV4-1 with TRBJ2-7; 9 bases align to TRBD2. J gave up 2 bases and V 3 bases, and 8 bases lay outside the gene matches. The CDR3 spans 16 residues. Germline-derived CDR1 and CDR2 are MGHRA and YSYEKL. In nucleotides, the CDR3 is TGCGCCAGCAGCCAGGTAAAAGCGGGGGGTACCTACGAGCAGTACTTC. This sequence encodes CASSQVKAGGTYEQYF.

V gene TRBV9 combines with J gene TRBJ1-3; 8 bases are shared with TRBD1. The CDR3 has 14 residues. V was clipped by 6 bases and J by 4 bases; unmatched bases: 6. Germline CDR1 and CDR2: SGDLS and YYNGEE. The DNA for the CDR3 is TGTGCCAGCACCGGGCAGGGGGCAGGAAACACCATATATTTT. It codes for CASTGQGAGNTIYF.

The J gene is TRBJ1-1, the V gene TRBV7-9; D gene uncertain. Germline lookup yields CDR1 SEHNR and CDR2 FQNEAQ (reference sequence). Trimming stripped 1 base from V and 5 bases from J, with 8 bases between. CDR3 size: 13 residues. CDR3 sequence (DNA): TGTGCCAGCAGCTTAGGTCCGCGTACTGAAGCTTTCTTT. Its protein is CASSLGPRTEAFF.

The rearrangement joins TRBV28 to TRBJ2-3; D remains ambiguous. V lost 1 base and J 4 bases, leaving 6 bases between the germline ends. CDR1 and CDR2 from the germline V gene are MDHEN and SYDVKM. CDR3 length: 13 residues. This chain's CDR3 is CASSLSVADTQYF. In DNA form, the CDR3 reads TGTGCCAGCAGTTTATCTGTCGCAGATACGCAGTATTTT.

The rearrangement uses TRBV9 and TRBJ2-2; no firm D call. Germline CDR1 reads SGDLS; CDR2 reads YYNGEE. Trimming pared 1 base from V and 1 base from J, leaving 5 bases between. This CDR3 has 14 residues. CDR3: CASSVPGNTGELFF. For the CDR3, the DNA is TGTGCCAGCAGCGTACCAGGGAACACCGGGGAGCTGTTTTTT.

The V gene is TRBV4-1, the J gene TRBJ1-2, with no clear D. Germline CDR1 reads MGHRA; CDR2 reads YSYEKL. The CDR3 has 16 amino acids. V gave up 0 bases and J gave up 2 bases, with 13 bases separating them. The CDR3 spells CASSQEAGGPNYGYTF. CDR3 DNA: TGCGCCAGCAGCCAAGAGGCGGGAGGTCCCAACTATGGCTACACCTTC.

This chain uses TRBV7-2 with TRBJ2-7; possibly TRBD2 for D (6 bases). Per the germline V gene, CDR1 is SGHTA and CDR2 is FQGNSA. Trimming cost V 2 bases and J 2 bases, with 10 bases left between them. The CDR3 consists of 14 residues. The CDR3 nucleotides are TGTGCCAGCAGCTTACCGGGAGCTACCTACGAGCAGTACTTC. Translation: CASSLPGATYEQYF. The full variable domain, with the rest looked up from reference TRBV7-2 and TRBJ2-7, is GAGVSQSPSNKVTEKGKDVELRCDPISGHTALYWYRQSLGQGLEFLIYFQGNSAPDKSGLPSDRFSAERTGGSVSTLTIQRTQQEDSAVYLCASSLPGATYEQYFGPGTRLTVT.

In this sample, this clone turned up a few times. V gene TRBV6-6 combines with J gene TRBJ2-7; maybe TRBD2 (6 bases). The CDR3 contains 13 residues. Germline CDR1 MNHNY, CDR2 SVGAGI (reference sequence). V was clipped by 2 bases and J by 7 bases, with 12 bases between them. CDR3 protein: CASSYLTAGEQYF. CDR3 in DNA: TGTGCCAGCAGTTACCTGACGGCGGGGGAGCAGTACTTC.

Points on this clone: Mismatch with germline at one junction end may stem from a read error. The CDR3 nucleotides are TGTGCCAGCAGGGGAAGACTACCCGGACTATCCTACAATGAGCAGCTCTTC. Translation gives CASRGRLPGLSYNEQLF. V is TRBV2 and J is TRBJ2-1, with TRBD2 as a possible D gene (6 bases). This CDR3 region has 17 residues. Germline loops: CDR1 SNHLY, CDR2 FYNNEI.

The chain recombines TRBV28 with TRBJ2-1; unclear D gene. Germline assignment: CDR1 MDHEN and CDR2 SYDVKM. Trimming left V 4 bases short and J 0 bases short, with 13 bases between. The CDR3 loop spans 16 amino acids. For the CDR3, the DNA is TGTGCCAGCAGTTCTATAGTGGTGGGCTCCTACAATGAGCAGTTCTTC. The encoded protein is CASSSIVVGSYNEQFF. The variable domain in full, with the rest retrieved from reference TRBV28 and TRBJ2-1, is DVKVTQSSRYLVKRTGEKVFLECVQDMDHENMFWYRQDPGLGLRLIYFSYDVKMKEKGDIPEGYSVSREKKERFSLILESASTNQTSMYLCASSSIVVGSYNEQFFGPGTRLTVL.

V usage is TRBV5-6 and J usage is TRBJ2-7; tentative D call: TRBD1 (5 bases). The CDR3 spans 15 residues. Trimming took off 0 bases at V and 5 bases at J, with 15 bases between the two ends. Germline CDR1 and CDR2: SGHDT and YYEEEE. This CDR3 reads CASSLVVSGIDEQYF. Here the CDR3 DNA reads TGTGCCAGCAGCTTGGTAGTCTCAGGGATAGACGAGCAGTACTTC.

This sequence joins TRBV27 and TRBJ1-6, with 7 bases aligning to TRBD1. The junction had 9 bases not matched to a gene; V was cut back by 1 base and J by 0 bases. This CDR3 has 19 residues. Germline assignment: CDR1 MNHEY and CDR2 SMNVEV (reference sequence). CDR3 nucleotide sequence: TGTGCCAGCAGTTTATGGGGACAGAACGATTACTCCTATAATTCACCCCTCCACTTT. This codes for CASSLWGQNDYSYNSPLHF.

The rearrangement links TRBV11-2 to TRBJ2-7, with D unclear. The V end was cut by 7 bases, the J end by 9 bases, with 28 bases between. The CDR3 has 16 amino acids. Germline V CDR1 and CDR2: SGHAT, FQNNGV. This CDR3 reads CASTLSYRPTPPTQYF. The DNA of the CDR3 is TGTGCCAGCACCCTTTCCTACCGGCCTACGCCCCCGACGCAGTACTTC.

The rearrangement uses TRBV21-1 and TRBJ1-5. TRBV21-1 is recorded as a pseudogene. The CDR3 is 15 residues long. Here the CDR3 reads CASVIARGASQPQHF. CDR3 sequence (DNA): TGTGCCAGCGTTATAGCTCGGGGCGCGAGTCAGCCCCAGCATTTT.

This clone was counted once. This chain joins TRBV13 and TRBJ2-7, with 9 bases lining up with TRBD1. The CDR3 length is 15 residues. The V gene's germline CDR1 is PRHDT and CDR2 FYEKMQ (reference sequence). The V gene end was trimmed by 4 bases and the J gene end by 4 bases; junction bases not matched to a gene: 8. This CDR3 reads CASSSTGTGTYEQYF. CDR3 in DNA: TGTGCCAGCAGCTCGACCGGGACAGGGACTTACGAGCAGTACTTC.

V and J are TRBV7-6 and TRBJ1-1, with unresolved D. Germline V gene sequence: CDR1 SGHVS, CDR2 FNYEAQ. Trimming removed 1 base at V and 3 bases at J, with 6 bases between. The CDR3 spans 13 residues. The CDR3 protein is CASSLGKYTEAFF. In DNA form, the CDR3 reads TGTGCCAGCAGCTTAGGCAAATACACTGAAGCTTTCTTT.

This clone has just one count. V is TRBV9 and J is TRBJ1-5; D gene ambiguous. V lost 3 bases and J lost 3, with 4 bases in between. This CDR3 comprises 12 residues. Germline CDR1 and CDR2: SGDLS and YYNGEE. CDR3 nucleotides: TGTGCCAGCAGCGGAGACAATCAGCCCCAGCATTTT. The encoded protein is CASSGDNQPQHF.

The chain links TRBV5-1 to TRBJ2-1; 8 nucleotides align to TRBD2. The V segment lost 0 bases and the J segment 3 bases; nucleotides outside the gene matches: 11. From germline, CDR1 is SGHRS and CDR2 YFSETQ. This CDR3 comprises 18 residues. The CDR3 DNA reads as TGCGCCAGCAGCTTGGACCTTGTCGCAGCGGGGGTCTACAATGAGCAGTTCTTC. This sequence encodes CASSLDLVAAGVYNEQFF.

On this clone itself: Within the sample, other DNA sequences also encode this same CDR3. The chain uses TRBV19 and TRBJ2-7; 9 nucleotides match TRBD1. Trimming took 5 bases from V and 1 from J; bases not matched to a gene: 3. The CDR3 has 14 residues. In germline, CDR1 is LNHDA, CDR2 SQIVND (reference sequence). CDR3 sequence (DNA): TGTGCCAGTAGTGTCGGGACAGGGTCCTACGAGCAGTACTTC. The encoded protein is CASSVGTGSYEQYF.

The chain couples TRBV6-5 to TRBJ1-1; D gene uncertain. CDR1 is MNHEY, CDR2 SVGAGI, per germline. Trimming removed 5 bases at V and 1 base at J, with 5 bases between. This CDR3 has 12 amino acids. The CDR3 DNA follows: TGTGCCAGCAGTCTGACGAACACTGAAGCTTTCTTT. Amino acids: CASSLTNTEAFF.

The chain employs TRBV5-4 and TRBJ2-5, with D possibly being TRBD1 or TRBD2 (5 bases each). The CDR3 consists of 17 residues. The germline V and J ends were trimmed by 0 bases and 6 bases, with 21 bases remaining between them. Per germline, CDR1 SGHNT and CDR2 YYREEE (reference sequence). This CDR3 is CASSLGNFRGRLQTQYF. The CDR3, as DNA: TGTGCCAGCAGCTTGGGAAACTTTCGGGGACGATTGCAGACCCAGTACTTC.